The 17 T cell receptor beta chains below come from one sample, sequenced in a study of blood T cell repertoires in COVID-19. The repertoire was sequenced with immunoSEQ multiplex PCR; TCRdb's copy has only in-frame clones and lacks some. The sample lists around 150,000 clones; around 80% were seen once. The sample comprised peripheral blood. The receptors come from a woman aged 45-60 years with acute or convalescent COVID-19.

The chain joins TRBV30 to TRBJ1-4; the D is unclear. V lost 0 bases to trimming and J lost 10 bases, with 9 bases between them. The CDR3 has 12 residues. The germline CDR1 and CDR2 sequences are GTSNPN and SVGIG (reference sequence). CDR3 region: CAWSVPVGKLFF. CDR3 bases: TGTGCCTGGAGTGTACCGGTCGGAAAACTGTTTTTT.

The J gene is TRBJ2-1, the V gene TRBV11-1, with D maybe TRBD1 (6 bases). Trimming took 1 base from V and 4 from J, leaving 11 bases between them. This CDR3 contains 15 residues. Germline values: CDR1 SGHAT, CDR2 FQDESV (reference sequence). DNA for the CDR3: TGTGCCAGCAGCTTAGAGGCAGGGGCTTACAATGAGCAGTTCTTC. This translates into CASSLEAGAYNEQFF.

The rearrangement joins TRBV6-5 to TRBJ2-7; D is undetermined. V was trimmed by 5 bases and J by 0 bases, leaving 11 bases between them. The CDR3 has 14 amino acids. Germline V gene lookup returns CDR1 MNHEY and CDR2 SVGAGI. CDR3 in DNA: TGTGCCAGCAGTCCCACATCCCTCTCCTACGAGCAGTACTTC. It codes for CASSPTSLSYEQYF.

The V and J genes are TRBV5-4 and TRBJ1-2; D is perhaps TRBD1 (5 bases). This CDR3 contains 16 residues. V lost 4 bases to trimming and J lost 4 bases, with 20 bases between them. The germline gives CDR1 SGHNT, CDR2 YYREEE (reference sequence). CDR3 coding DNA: TGTGCCAGCAGCATATCCGCCACAGGTACCCCCTATGGCTACACCTTC. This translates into CASSISATGTPYGYTF.

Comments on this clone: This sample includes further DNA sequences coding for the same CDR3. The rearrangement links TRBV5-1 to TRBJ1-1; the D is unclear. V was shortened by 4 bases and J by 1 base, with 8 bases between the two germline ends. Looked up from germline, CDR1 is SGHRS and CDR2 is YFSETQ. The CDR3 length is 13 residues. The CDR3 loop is CASSLDTNTEAFF. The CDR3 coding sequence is TGCGCCAGCAGCCTCGACACGAACACTGAAGCTTTCTTT.

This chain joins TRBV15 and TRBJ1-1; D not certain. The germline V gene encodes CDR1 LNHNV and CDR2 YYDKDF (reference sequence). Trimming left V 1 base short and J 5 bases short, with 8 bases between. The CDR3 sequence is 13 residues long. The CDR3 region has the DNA TGTGCCACCAGCAGAGTTCGGGAGACTGAAGCTTTCTTT. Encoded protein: CATSRVRETEAFF.

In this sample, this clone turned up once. The CDR3 bases are TGTGCCGCACAGAATTCTAACTATGGCTACACCTTC. This translates into CAAQNSNYGYTF. V usage is TRBV6-5 and J usage is TRBJ1-2, with no clear D. V lost 11 bases, J lost 0 bases, and 10 bases lay in between. Germline lookup yields CDR1 MNHEY and CDR2 SVGAGI. This CDR3 contains 12 residues.

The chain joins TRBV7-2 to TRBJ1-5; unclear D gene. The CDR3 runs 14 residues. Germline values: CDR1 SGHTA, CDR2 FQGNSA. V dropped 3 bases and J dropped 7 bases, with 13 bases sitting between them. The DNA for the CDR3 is TGTGCCAGCAGCTTGATTTGGGGAGGGCAGCCCCAGCATTTT. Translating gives CASSLIWGGQPQHF.

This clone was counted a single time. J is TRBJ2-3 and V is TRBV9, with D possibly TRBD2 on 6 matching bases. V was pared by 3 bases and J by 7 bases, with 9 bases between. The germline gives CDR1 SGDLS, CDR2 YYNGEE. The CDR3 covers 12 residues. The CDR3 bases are TGTGCCAGCAGCGACACTAGCCATACGCAGTATTTT. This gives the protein CASSDTSHTQYF.

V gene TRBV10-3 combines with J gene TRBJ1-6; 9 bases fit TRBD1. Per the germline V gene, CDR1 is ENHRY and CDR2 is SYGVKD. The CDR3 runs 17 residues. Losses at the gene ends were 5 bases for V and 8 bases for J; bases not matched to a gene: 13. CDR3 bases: TGTGCCATCAGTATCTCCGGGACAGGGTCGAAAGATTCACCCCTCCACTTT. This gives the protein CAISISGTGSKDSPLHF.

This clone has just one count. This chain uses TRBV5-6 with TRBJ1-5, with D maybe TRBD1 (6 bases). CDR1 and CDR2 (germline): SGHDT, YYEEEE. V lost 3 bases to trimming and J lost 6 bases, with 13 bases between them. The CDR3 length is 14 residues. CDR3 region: CASSSRGLGQPQHF. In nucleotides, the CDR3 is TGTGCCAGCAGCTCCAGGGGTTTGGGTCAGCCCCAGCATTTT.

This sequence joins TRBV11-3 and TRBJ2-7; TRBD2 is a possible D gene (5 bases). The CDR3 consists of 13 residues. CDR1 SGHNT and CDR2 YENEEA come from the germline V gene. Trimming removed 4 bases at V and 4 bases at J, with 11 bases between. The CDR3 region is CASSSDSFYEQYF. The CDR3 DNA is TGTGCCAGCAGCTCGGACTCATTTTACGAGCAGTACTTC.

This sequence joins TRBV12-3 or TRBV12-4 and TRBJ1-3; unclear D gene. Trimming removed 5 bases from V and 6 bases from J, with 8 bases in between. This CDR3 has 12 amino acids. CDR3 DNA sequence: TGTGCCAGCAGTCCCCAGGTAAACACCATATATTTT. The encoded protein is CASSPQVNTIYF.

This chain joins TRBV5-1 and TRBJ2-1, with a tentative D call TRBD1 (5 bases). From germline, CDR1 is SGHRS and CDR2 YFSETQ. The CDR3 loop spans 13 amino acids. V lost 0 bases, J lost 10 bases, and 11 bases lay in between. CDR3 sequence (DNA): TGCGCCAGCAGCTTGGTCGCCCGACAGGAGCAGTTCTTC. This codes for CASSLVARQEQFF.

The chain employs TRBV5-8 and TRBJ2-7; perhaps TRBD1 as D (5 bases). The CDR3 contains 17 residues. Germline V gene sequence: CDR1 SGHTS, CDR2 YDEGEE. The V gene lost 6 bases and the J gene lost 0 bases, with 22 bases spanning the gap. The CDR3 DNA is TGTGCCAGCACCTTCCAAGTGAGAGGCGACAGCTCCTACGAGCAGTACTTC. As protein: CASTFQVRGDSSYEQYF. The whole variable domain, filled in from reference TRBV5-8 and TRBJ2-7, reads EAGVTQSPTHLIKTRGQQATLRCSPISGHTSVYWYQQALGLGLQFLLWYDEGEERNRGNFPPRFSGRQFPNYSSELNVNALELEDSALYLCASTFQVRGDSSYEQYFGPGTRLTVT.

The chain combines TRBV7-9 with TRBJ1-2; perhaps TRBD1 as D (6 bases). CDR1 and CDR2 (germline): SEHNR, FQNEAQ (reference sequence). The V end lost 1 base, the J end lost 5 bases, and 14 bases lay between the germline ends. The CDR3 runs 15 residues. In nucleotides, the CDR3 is TGTGCCAGCAGCTTAGGCGACAGGACTCTTTATGGCTACACCTTC. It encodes CASSLGDRTLYGYTF.

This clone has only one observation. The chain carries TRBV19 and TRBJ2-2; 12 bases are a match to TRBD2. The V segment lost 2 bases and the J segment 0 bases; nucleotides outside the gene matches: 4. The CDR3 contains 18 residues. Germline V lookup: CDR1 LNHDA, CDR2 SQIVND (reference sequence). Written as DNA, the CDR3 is TGTGCCAGTAGTATACTAGGACTAGCGGGGCCGAACACCGGGGAGCTGTTTTTT. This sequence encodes CASSILGLAGPNTGELFF.